This T cell receptor (beta chain) was profiled in a study of cytomegalovirus exposure and HLA in healthy donors. The V and J ends lost 6 bases and 5 bases, in that order; junction bases with no gene match: 6. The CDR3 runs to 13 residues. Germline assignment: CDR1 SQVTM and CDR2 ANQGSEA. PCR used 60 Vbeta primers and 13 Jbeta primers. Clones were read by immunoSEQ multiplex PCR, and TCRdb kept only the in-frame ones, dropping some. The sample carries 95,000 to 150,000 clones, about three fifths recorded once. This sequence joins TRBV29-1 and TRBJ1-5, with 8 bases aligning to TRBD1. This sequence was found in a woman aged 40 to 50 in good health and CMV-seropositive. Material for sequencing was PBMCs. The DNA for the CDR3 is TGCAGCGTGGCACAGGGGGGGGATCAGCCCCAGCATTTT. Encoded protein: CSVAQGGDQPQHF.